This T cell receptor (beta chain) was found in a study of CD8+ T cells in alopecia areata (dated by TCRdb to the late 2010s). In terms of the full investigation: Treated patients were enrolled in an open-label pilot trial of oral tofacitinib at 5 to 10 mg twice daily for moderate-to-severe alopecia areata. Clonality in the scalp was compared among normal scalp (n=4), patchy alopecia areata scalp (n=8), and alopecia totalis/universalis scalp (n=8). Human TCRbeta sequencing covered scalp tissue and sorted CD4+ and CD8+ peripheral blood T cells from patchy and totalis/universalis alopecia areata patients and healthy controls. In both human patients and the C3H/HeJ mouse model, the study applied high-throughput TCRbeta sequencing to look at T cell clonal expansion in alopecia areata. Amplification of TCRbeta CDR3 regions was done by immunoSEQ multiplex PCR using 35 Vbeta forward primers and 13 Jbeta reverse primers. RNA came from the PAXgene miRNA kit for fixed scalp, the miRNeasy kit for PBMCs, and the RNeasy kit for mouse skin. Biopsies were taken from tofacitinib-treated patients at baseline and at 4 and 24 weeks of treatment, and a later scalp biopsy was taken in several of the tofacitinib-treated patients. For the treated patients, the SALT score, which quantifies what percentage of scalp surface area is affected, served as the measure of disease severity. Patients received tofacitinib for 6 to 18 months and were then followed off drug for 6 months to check for delayed response and recurrence. On the study overall, not on this receptor specifically: Compared with normal scalp, lesional scalp, particularly in alopecia totalis/universalis, had higher clonality and more expanded CD8+ clones, which suggests antigenic drive. Scalp clonality and the number of expanded CD8+ clones among the top 100 scalp clones were significantly decreased by tofacitinib. During tofacitinib treatment, many expanded lesional clones remained in scalp and blood, and this persistence may partly explain relapse after treatment is stopped. Resident alphabeta T cells in normal human skin are also sequenced, complicating scalp TCR repertoire analysis, unlike mouse skin dominated by gammadelta T cells. The treated cohort was small, with a single nonresponder, so links between baseline CD8+ expansion and response need larger studies. Shared TCR sequences between patients were less evident than in mice, which may be partly attributable to HLA diversity in the patient population.

The meaning of the sample's time point label: less than five weeks on oral tofacitinib. In the paper's terms, the treatment or condition label means: oral pan-JAK inhibitor, 5-10 mg twice daily. Peripheral blood and lesional scalp punch biopsies were obtained from patients with alopecia areata. After PBMCs were isolated by density centrifugation and stained for CD3, CD4 and CD8, a FACSAria was used to sort CD4+ and CD8+ T cells. A word on this clone: The specificity of this receptor is unknown. No base-level quality is on record; no much larger clone is a single base apart.

CDR1 and CDR2 were assigned from the germline V gene (reference sequence) as LNHDA and SQIVND. At the junction V is shortened by 0 bases and J by 4 bases, with 7 bases in between. The CDR3 runs 13 residues from the cysteine to the phenylalanine. The retained sequence is limited to the CDR3, 39 bases, with the frame set at the first base. The library was obtained by the immunoSEQ multiplex PCR assay. RNA was extracted from all samples and reverse transcribed into cDNA as template for TCR sequencing. First-strand cDNA was synthesized with SuperScript III using a 2:1 mix of oligo-dT and random hexamers. A synthetic immune receptor repertoire was used to assess amplification bias, and residual bias was removed computationally. The authors' pipeline ran thus. Raw reads were preprocessed to remove errors, and CDR3 was defined by IMGT conventions from the conserved cysteine to phenylalanine. Clonality was computed by normalizing Shannon entropy by log2 of the number of productive unique TCRs and subtracting the result from 1. Scalp TCRbeta sequences were cross-referenced with sorted blood CD4 and CD8 repertoires so that the CD4 or CD8 identity of scalp clones could be inferred. Entries here come from immuneACCESS through TCRdb and include only in-frame sequences with V and J called. Some clones fail to appear in such tables; in the studies checked, an unresolved V gene covers under half of the shortfall, and the cause of the remainder is unknown. V and J calls and clone size come straight from that table; D and trimming were deduced from the DNA. The sample table shows 110,000 to 150,000 clones, and 86% are seen once. Less than 15% of the sample is in the top ten clones.

This TCR derives from a human donor with alopecia areata. The source was CD8+ T cells sorted from blood, collected at week 4, from a patient treated with tofacitinib. The chain was built from TRBV19 and TRBJ2-7, with the identity of the D gene unclear. The CDR3 protein: CASSIDGEYEQYF. The DNA sequence follows: TGTGCCAGTAGTATAGATGGAGAATACGAGCAGTACTTC.